This record covers a single T cell receptor (beta chain). Its target is unknown. The V gene lost 8 bases and the J gene lost 6 bases, with 17 bases spanning the gap. This CDR3 region has 14 residues. CDR1 and CDR2 from the germline V gene are SEHNR and FQNEAQ (reference sequence). PCR was performed using 60 Vbeta and 13 Jbeta primers. TCRdb's copy holds only in-frame clones and misses some; the assay was immunoSEQ multiplex PCR. The sample holds about 150,000 clones, roughly 80% seen once. These data originate in a study of cytomegalovirus exposure and HLA in healthy donors. In the study overall: Approximately 85 million unique TCRs from HLA-typed donors were held in an early data release.

Overall study results and limits: Because they were indistinguishable, some V segments, including TRBV6-2 and TRBV6-3, were excluded. The study recorded around 160 TCR beta chains that were cytomegalovirus-associated. Reports showed the classifier diagnosing cytomegalovirus status with high specificity and sensitivity.

The sequence was obtained from a man between 18 and 35 years old in good health and CMV-seronegative. The sample taken for sequencing was PBMCs. This rearrangement joins TRBV7-9 to TRBJ2-1; D gene uncertain. CDR3 nucleotides: TGTGCCAGCTCTGCAAACATGGTCCTCAATGAGCAGTTCTTC. Its translation: CASSANMVLNEQFF.